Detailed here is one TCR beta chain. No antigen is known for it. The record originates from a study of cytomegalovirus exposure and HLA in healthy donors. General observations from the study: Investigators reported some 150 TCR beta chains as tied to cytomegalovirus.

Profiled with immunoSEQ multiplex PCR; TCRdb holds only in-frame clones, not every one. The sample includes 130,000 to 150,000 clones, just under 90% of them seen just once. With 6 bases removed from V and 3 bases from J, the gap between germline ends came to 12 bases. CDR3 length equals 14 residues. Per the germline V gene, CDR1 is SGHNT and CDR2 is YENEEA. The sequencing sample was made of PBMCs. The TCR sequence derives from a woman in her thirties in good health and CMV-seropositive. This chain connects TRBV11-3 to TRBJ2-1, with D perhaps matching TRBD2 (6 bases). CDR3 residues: CASSSGTDYNEQFF. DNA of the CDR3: TGTGCCAGCAGTTCCGGGACTGACTACAATGAGCAGTTCTTC.